This T cell receptor beta chain was captured by sequencing in a study of cytomegalovirus exposure and HLA in healthy donors. Study conclusions and caveats: A missense variant in DCLRE1C was later tied to TCR beta V- and J-gene trimming. Listed as cytomegalovirus-associated were roughly 180 TCR beta chains.

In the PCR, 60 Vbeta and 13 Jbeta primers were used. Profiling relied on immunoSEQ multiplex PCR, and the TCRdb table lists in-frame clones only, not all of them. The data hold tens of thousands of clones, with more than 75% observed a single time. As regards this clone: The target antigen is unknown.

The donors (healthy individuals) were bone marrow donors. V was clipped by 9 bases and J by 0 bases, with 18 bases between them. CDR3 size: 17 residues. Germline V gene lookup returns CDR1 MNHEY and CDR2 SMNVEV (reference sequence). This receptor was taken from a man aged 30 to 39 in good health and CMV-seropositive. The V gene is TRBV27, the J gene TRBJ2-6, with D unclear. Sequencing was carried out using PBMCs. The CDR3 is CASGPGPTFSGANVLTF. The CDR3 DNA follows: TGTGCCAGTGGTCCTGGGCCCACATTCTCTGGGGCCAACGTCCTGACTTTC.